These T cell receptor beta chains were read from a single sample in a study of T cell repertoires in cytomegalovirus infection. Each CDR3 protein gets one entry after TCRdb re-called the reads with MiXCR. The sample lists over 150,000 distinct CDR3 sequences, roughly a fifth occurring once. Specimen: PBMCs. The receptors shown here come from a human donor in good health (CMV status not recorded). Some clones in this sample may be carry-over from other donors' samples. CDR3s leave out the opening cysteine and the closing phenylalanine or tryptophan.

TRBV2	TRBJ1-2	ASSGTMSYT
TRBV12-3/TRBV12-4	TRBJ1-1	ASTQRGEAF
TRBV23-1	TRBJ2-1	ASSERPGQAAHEQF
TRBV15	TRBJ2-7	ATSREGGAYEQY
TRBV19	TRBJ2-4	ASSFGDRRQY
TRBV2	TRBJ2-1	ASTEDPGARNEQF
TRBV28	TRBJ2-6	ASSSDRAGANVLT
TRBV7-3	TRBJ2-3	ASSRSGSGGVRDTQY
TRBV7-6	TRBJ2-7	ASSYRGRGQYEQY
TRBV6-6	TRBJ2-3	ASRGGPSTDTQY
TRBV25-1	TRBJ1-4	ASSERTDYSEKLF
TRBV29-1	TRBJ1-3	SVRDDILLGNTIY
TRBV2	TRBJ2-2	ASMGENTGELF
TRBV13	TRBJ2-3	ASSFRFSGRDTQY
TRBV6-2/TRBV6-3	TRBJ2-7	ASSQDHSREQY
TRBV6-6	TRBJ2-2	ASSYAGAGELF
TRBV19	TRBJ1-2	ASSIAGNYGYT
TRBV11-2	TRBJ2-1	ASSLAGLAGPFYNEQF
TRBV29-1	TRBJ1-5	SVATVRVNQPQH
TRBV7-2	TRBJ2-5	ASSLAVTSETQY
TRBV12-3/TRBV12-4	TRBJ1-6	ASSLGTYSPLH
TRBV28	TRBJ2-1	ASSSLQGAEQF
TRBV6-6	TRBJ1-4	ASTPGHREKLF
TRBV3-1	TRBJ1-2	ASSQIRDRGYT
TRBV29-1	TRBJ2-4	SPAGRSQTKNIQY
TRBV7-2	TRBJ1-1	ASSGNRGIEAF
TRBV7-2	TRBJ2-1	ASSLGGGRHNEQF
TRBV5-1	TRBJ2-7	ASSATGDHHEQY
TRBV7-6	TRBJ2-1	ASSDRDLYNEQF
TRBV20-1	TRBJ2-4	SARDRGAVNIQY
TRBV7-6	TRBJ1-2	ASSEGQGSHGYT
TRBV4-3	TRBJ1-6	ASSQDPQGGSPLH
TRBV5-6	TRBJ2-1	ASSLGISVASYNEQF
TRBV25-1	TRBJ2-3	ASSGPSVASGRASGTDTQY
TRBV7-8	TRBJ2-1	ASSSGGPNEQF
TRBV7-6	TRBJ2-1	ASMPGTSGEGSYNEQF
TRBV19	TRBJ2-5	ASSIGRGGGETQY
TRBV19	TRBJ1-1	ASMAQMGRRTEAF
TRBV29-1	TRBJ2-4	SVVSGGRNIQY
TRBV11-2	TRBJ1-2	ASSLDPAGQGHGYT
TRBV28	TRBJ2-3	ASAGGAQY
TRBV12-5	TRBJ1-1	ASSREPNTEAF
TRBV2	TRBJ1-5	ASSPTPQTGEGNQPQH
TRBV11-3	TRBJ2-1	ASSPDAYSYNEQF
TRBV4-2	TRBJ2-1	ASSQDLGWDRAANEQF
TRBV11-2	TRBJ2-1	ASGGTYNEQF